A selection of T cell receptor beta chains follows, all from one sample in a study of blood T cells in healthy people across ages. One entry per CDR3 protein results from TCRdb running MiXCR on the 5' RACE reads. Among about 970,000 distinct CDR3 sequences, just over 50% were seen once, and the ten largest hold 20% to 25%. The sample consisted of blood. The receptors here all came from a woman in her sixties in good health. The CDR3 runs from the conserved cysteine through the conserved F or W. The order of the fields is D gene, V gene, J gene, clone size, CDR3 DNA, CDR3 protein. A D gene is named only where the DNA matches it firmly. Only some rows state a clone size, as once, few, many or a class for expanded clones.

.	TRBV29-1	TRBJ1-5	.	TGCAGCGTTGAATCGGGAGCCAATCAGCCCCAGCATTTT	CSVESGANQPQHF
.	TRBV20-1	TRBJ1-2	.	TGCAGTGCAAATCTAGGTGGCTACACCTTC	CSANLGGYTF
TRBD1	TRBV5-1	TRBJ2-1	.	TGCGCCAGCAAATTCCACCCGGGACAGGGGGCTGCAAGCTCCTACATTGAGCAGTTCTTC	CASKFHPGQGAASSYIEQFF
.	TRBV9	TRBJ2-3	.	TGTGCCAGCAGCGTCACAGGGGACTACACAGATACGCAGTATTTT	CASSVTGDYTDTQYF
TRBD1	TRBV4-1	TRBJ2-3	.	TGCGCCAGCAGCCAAGATCCAGGGACAGGGGGCACAGATACGCAGTATTTT	CASSQDPGTGGTDTQYF
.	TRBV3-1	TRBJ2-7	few	TGTGCCAGCAGCCATGGTAGGGGCTCCTACGAGCAGTACTTC	CASSHGRGSYEQYF
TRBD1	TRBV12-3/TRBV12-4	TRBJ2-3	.	TGTGCCAGCAATTTTAGCGACAGGGACACAGATACGCAGTATTTT	CASNFSDRDTDTQYF
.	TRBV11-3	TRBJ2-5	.	TGTGCCAGCAGCTTAGGACCCGGACCCGGAGCCGAGACCCAGTACTTC	CASSLGPGPGAETQYF
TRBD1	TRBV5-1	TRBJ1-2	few	TGCGCCAGCAGCCCTACCCCTACAGGGGACTATGGCTACACCTTC	CASSPTPTGDYGYTF
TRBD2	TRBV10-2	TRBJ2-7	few	TGCGCCAGCAGTACTGGACTAGCGGTCTCCTACGAGCAGTACTTC	CASSTGLAVSYEQYF
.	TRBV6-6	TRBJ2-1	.	TGTGCCAGCAGCGGGAATGGCGACGAGCAGTTCTTC	CASSGNGDEQFF
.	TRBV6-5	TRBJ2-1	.	TGTGCCAGCAGTTACGATCACGACCGCGGCAATGAGCAGTTCTTC	CASSYDHDRGNEQFF
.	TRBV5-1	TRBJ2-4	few	TGCGCCAGCAGCACCGAAGGGGTCATTCAGTACTTC	CASSTEGVIQYF
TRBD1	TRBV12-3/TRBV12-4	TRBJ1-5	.	TGTGCCAGCAGTTTACAGGGGGCTATTCAGCCCCAGCATTTT	CASSLQGAIQPQHF
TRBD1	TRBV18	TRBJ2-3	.	TGTGCCAGCTCTGAGACCGGGACAGGGGGAACAGATACGCAGTATTTT	CASSETGTGGTDTQYF
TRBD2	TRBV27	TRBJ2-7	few	TGTGCCAGCAGGACTAGCGGGGTCTCCTACGAGCAGTACTTC	CASRTSGVSYEQYF
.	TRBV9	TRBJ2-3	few	TGTGCCAGCAGCGAGGGGGGGAACACAGATACGCAGTATTTT	CASSEGGNTDTQYF
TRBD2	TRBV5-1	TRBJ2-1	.	TGCGCCAGCAGCTTGGAACTAGCGGGAGGATCCCACAATGAGCAGTTCTTC	CASSLELAGGSHNEQFF
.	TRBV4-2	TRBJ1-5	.	TGTGCCAGCAGCCAAGTCGCGGGCTTGGGCCAGCCCCAGCATTTT	CASSQVAGLGQPQHF
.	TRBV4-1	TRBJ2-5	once	TGCGCCAGCAGCCAACCTCGGGACTTCCTCGGGGAGACCCAGTACTTC	CASSQPRDFLGETQYF
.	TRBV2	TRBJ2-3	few	TGTGCCAGCAGTGAGTTGGCAGGGTTCGGGAGCACAGATACGCAGTATTTT	CASSELAGFGSTDTQYF
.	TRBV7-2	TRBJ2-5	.	TGTGCCAGCAGCTTACGGGCCTGGAGTCAAGAGACCCAGTACTTC	CASSLRAWSQETQYF
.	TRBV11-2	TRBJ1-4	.	TGTGCCAGCAGCCGCGGACATCCGATAATTGAAAAACTGTTTTTT	CASSRGHPIIEKLFF
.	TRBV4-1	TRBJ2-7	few	TGCGCCAGCAGCCAAGGTCACGGGAGCTACGAGCAGTACTTC	CASSQGHGSYEQYF
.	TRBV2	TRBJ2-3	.	TGTGCCAGAACAAAGGTCAACACAGATACGCAGTATTTT	CARTKVNTDTQYF
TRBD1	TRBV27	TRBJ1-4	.	TGTGCCAGCAGTCCATGGACAGGGGGGGCTGAAAAACTGTTTTTT	CASSPWTGGAEKLFF
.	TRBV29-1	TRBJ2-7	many	TGCAGCGTTGTACGGACTCTTCCTTACGAGCAGTACTTC	CSVVRTLPYEQYF
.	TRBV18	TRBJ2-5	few	TGTGCCAGCAGTCCCCAGGGGGGCCAAGAGACCCAGTACTTC	CASSPQGGQETQYF
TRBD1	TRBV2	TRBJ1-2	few	TGTGCCAGCAGGGCGACAGGGGGCCTTAACTATGGCTACACCTTC	CASRATGGLNYGYTF
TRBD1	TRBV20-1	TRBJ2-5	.	TGCAGTGCTAGACAGGGGGCTCGGGAGACCCAGTACTTC	CSARQGARETQYF
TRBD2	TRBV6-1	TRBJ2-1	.	TGTGCCAGCAGTGAAGTCGGGAGGGTCGGCTTCTTACACAATGAGCAGTTCTTC	CASSEVGRVGFLHNEQFF
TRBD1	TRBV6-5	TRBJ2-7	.	TGTGCCAGCAGTTACCCCACGGGACAGGGAACCCACGAGCAGTACTTC	CASSYPTGQGTHEQYF
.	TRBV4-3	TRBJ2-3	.	TGCGCCAGCAGCCCAAACCCCGTACCGCCTAGCACAGATACGCAGTATTTT	CASSPNPVPPSTDTQYF
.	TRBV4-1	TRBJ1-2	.	TGCGCCAGCTTTCCGGGCCCCCAAGGAGGCGGCTACACCTTC	CASFPGPQGGGYTF
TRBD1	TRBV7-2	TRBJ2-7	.	TGTGCCAGCAGCTTAGTCTGGGACAGAGTCTACGAGCAGTACTTC	CASSLVWDRVYEQYF
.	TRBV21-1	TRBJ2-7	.	TGTGCCAGCAGCAAGTGGGGACGGCTAAACAAGCAGTACTTC	CASSKWGRLNKQYF
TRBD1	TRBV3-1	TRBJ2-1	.	TGTGCCAGCAGCCAGAAAACCGGGACAGGGGGCCCAAATGAGCAGTTCTTC	CASSQKTGTGGPNEQFF
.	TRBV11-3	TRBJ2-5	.	TGTGCCAGCAGCCCGGGCCGAGGGCACGAAGAGACCCAGTACTTC	CASSPGRGHEETQYF
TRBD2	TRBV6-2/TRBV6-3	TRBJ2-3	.	TGTGCCAGCAGACGTCTAGCGGGAGTACTTAGCACAGATACGCAGTATTTT	CASRRLAGVLSTDTQYF
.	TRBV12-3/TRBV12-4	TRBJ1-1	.	TGTGCCAGCAGGAGGGGGGGGACCTCTGAAGCTTTCTTT	CASRRGGTSEAFF
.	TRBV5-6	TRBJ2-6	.	TGTGCCAGCAGGGGGAGCAGGGACTTAACGCTATTGTCTCTGGGGGCCAACGTCCTGACTTTC	CASRGSRDLTLLSLGANVLTF
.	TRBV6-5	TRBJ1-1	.	TGTGCCAGCAGTCGGACACCGGGACAAAGAATGAACGCTTTCTTT	CASSRTPGQRMNAFF
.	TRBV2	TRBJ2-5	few	TGTGCCAGCAGTGCAGGGTACGAGACCCAGTACTTC	CASSAGYETQYF
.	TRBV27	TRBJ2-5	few	TGTGCCAGCAGTTTATCGGGCCTGACTATCATCGGGCAGACCCAGTACTTC	CASSLSGLTIIGQTQYF
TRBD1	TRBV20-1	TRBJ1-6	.	TGCAGTGCTAGAGATCTTTATGACAGGGGGAGTTCTTTGGAACCGTCCCTCCACTTT	CSARDLYDRGSSLEPSLHF
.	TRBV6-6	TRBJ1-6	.	TGTGCCAGCACTCTAACAGGGAATAATTCACCCCTCCACTTT	CASTLTGNNSPLHF
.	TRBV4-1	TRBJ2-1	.	TGCGCCAGCAGCCAGCATCCCCCCAGACTAGGTGAGCAGTTCTTC	CASSQHPPRLGEQFF
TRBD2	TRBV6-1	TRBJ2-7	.	TGTGCCAGCAGAGCTCTTAGCGGGGACGGGGGATACGAGCAGTACTTC	CASRALSGDGGYEQYF
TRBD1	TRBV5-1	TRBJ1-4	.	TGCGCCAGCAGCTTGGATTGGGGAGGGGGCGATGAAAAACTGTTTTTT	CASSLDWGGGDEKLFF
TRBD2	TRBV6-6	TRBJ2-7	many	TGTGCCAGCAGTTTAGAGCGGGGCCCCTACGAGCAGTACTTC	CASSLERGPYEQYF
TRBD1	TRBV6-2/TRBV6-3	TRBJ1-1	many	TGTGCCAGCAGTAAGACAGGGCGTACTGAAGCTTTCTTT	CASSKTGRTEAFF
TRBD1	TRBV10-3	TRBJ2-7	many	TGTGCCATCGGACAGGGGATATACGAGCAGTACTTC	CAIGQGIYEQYF
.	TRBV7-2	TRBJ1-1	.	TGTGCCAGCAGCTTATCGGAGGGTAGGGCTTTCTTT	CASSLSEGRAFF
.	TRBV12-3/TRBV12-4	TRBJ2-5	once	TGTGCCGGCAGTGCCCCTGATTCCTTCGGACTCAAATCGGGGACCCAGTACTTC	CAGSAPDSFGLKSGTQYF
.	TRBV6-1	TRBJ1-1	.	TGTGCCAGCAGTGCTCGGGAGGACGTGGAAGCTTTCTTT	CASSAREDVEAFF
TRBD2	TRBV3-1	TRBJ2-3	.	TGTGCCAGCAGCCGCCGGGACTACGGCACAGATACGCAGTATTTT	CASSRRDYGTDTQYF
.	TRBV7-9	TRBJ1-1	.	TGTGCCAGCAGCTGGGCCGTTATGAACACTGAAGCTTTCTTT	CASSWAVMNTEAFF
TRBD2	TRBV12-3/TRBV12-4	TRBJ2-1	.	TGTGCCAGCAGGCCCCCCATTGAGACAGGACTAGCGGGAGTCGAGCAGTTCTTC	CASRPPIETGLAGVEQFF
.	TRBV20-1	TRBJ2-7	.	TGCAGTGCTAGTTCGGGACTGATATCCTCCTACGAGCAGTACTTC	CSASSGLISSYEQYF